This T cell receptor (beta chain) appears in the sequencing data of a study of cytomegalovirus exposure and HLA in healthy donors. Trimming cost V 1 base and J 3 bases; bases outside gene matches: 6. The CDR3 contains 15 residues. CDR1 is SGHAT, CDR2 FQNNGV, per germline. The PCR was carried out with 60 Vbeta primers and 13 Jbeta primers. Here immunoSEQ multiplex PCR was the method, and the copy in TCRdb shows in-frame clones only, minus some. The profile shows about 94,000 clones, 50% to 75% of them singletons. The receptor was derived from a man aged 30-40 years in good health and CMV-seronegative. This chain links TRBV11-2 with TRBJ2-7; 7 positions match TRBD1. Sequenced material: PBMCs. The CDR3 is CASSLGSGGLYEQYF. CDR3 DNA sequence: TGTGCCAGCAGCTTAGGATCAGGGGGTCTCTACGAGCAGTACTTC. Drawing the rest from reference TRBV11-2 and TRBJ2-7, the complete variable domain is EAGVAQSPRYKIIEKRQSVAFWCNPISGHATLYWYQQILGQGPKLLIQFQNNGVVDDSQLPKDRFSAERLKGVDSTLKIQPAKLEDSAVYLCASSLGSGGLYEQYFGPGTRLTVT.